The rows below give T cell receptor beta chains drawn from one sample of a study of blood T cell repertoires in COVID-19. Data came from immunoSEQ multiplex PCR; TCRdb stores just in-frame clones and leaves some out. The sample lists 200,000 to 300,000 clones, 82% occurring once. Source material: peripheral blood. These receptor sequences come from a woman between 65 and 79 years old with acute or convalescent COVID-19. The CDR3 runs from the conserved cysteine through the conserved F or W. The order of the fields is clone size, J gene, V gene, D gene, CDR3 protein, CDR3 DNA. The D gene is left open where the match is weak. Size is omitted from some rows. Given values are once, few, many or a class for expanded clones.

. | TRBJ2-6 | TRBV19 | . | CASSIDSQGRRGSGANVLTF | TGTGCCAGTAGTATAGACTCTCAGGGCAGAAGAGGCTCTGGGGCCAACGTCCTGACTTTC
. | TRBJ2-2 | TRBV6-5 | . | CASSSTGNTGELFF | TGTGCCAGCAGTTCGACAGGAAACACCGGGGAGCTGTTTTTT
few | TRBJ2-3 | TRBV6-4 | TRBD2 | CATRTSGDTDTQYF | TGTGCCACCAGAACTAGCGGGGATACAGATACGCAGTATTTT
. | TRBJ1-1 | TRBV9 | . | CASSRLGPGYTEAFF | TGTGCCAGCAGCCGGTTAGGACCAGGGTACACTGAAGCTTTCTTT
. | TRBJ1-5 | TRBV6-5 | . | CASNQGPVGPQHF | TGTGCCAGCAATCAGGGGCCCGTTGGACCCCAGCATTTT
. | TRBJ1-1 | TRBV4-2 | . | CASSQQGLGSTEAFF | TGTGCCAGCAGCCAACAGGGGTTAGGGAGCACTGAAGCTTTCTTT
. | TRBJ2-2 | TRBV4-2 | . | CASSQERLPSGELFF | TGTGCCAGCAGCCAAGAACGGCTCCCTAGCGGGGAGCTGTTTTTT
. | TRBJ2-7 | TRBV5-5 | . | CASSLAGDSYEQYF | TGTGCCAGCAGCTTGGCGGGGGATTCCTACGAGCAGTACTTC
. | TRBJ2-7 | TRBV21-1 | . | CASSKQGGSYEQYF | TGTGCCAGCAGCAAACAGGGGGGCTCCTACGAGCAGTACTTC
. | TRBJ2-5 | TRBV5-1 | TRBD1 | CASSWGTGFGETQYF | TGCGCCAGCAGCTGGGGGACAGGGTTCGGCGAGACCCAGTACTTC
. | TRBJ1-2 | TRBV6-5 | TRBD1 | CASRLTGSNYGYTF | TGTGCCAGCAGGTTGACAGGGTCTAACTATGGCTACACCTTC
. | TRBJ1-2 | TRBV5-6 | . | CASSLAPGGYTF | TGTGCCAGCAGCTTGGCCCCGGGAGGCTACACCTTC
. | TRBJ1-2 | TRBV12-3/TRBV12-4 | . | CASSAYGGYGYTF | TGTGCCAGCAGTGCTTACGGGGGCTATGGCTACACCTTC
. | TRBJ1-5 | TRBV7-9 | . | CASSHPDRRYSNQPQHF | TGTGCCAGCAGCCATCCCGACAGAAGATATAGCAATCAGCCCCAGCATTTT
. | TRBJ2-2 | TRBV7-7 | TRBD1 | CASSRTGGNTGELFF | TGTGCTAGCAGCCGGACAGGGGGCAACACCGGGGAGCTGTTTTTT
. | TRBJ1-2 | TRBV28 | . | CASSRDIRANYGYTF | TGTGCCAGCAGTAGGGACATTAGGGCTAACTATGGCTACACCTTC
. | TRBJ1-1 | TRBV11-3 | TRBD1 | CASSQGQGAGAFF | TGTGCCAGCAGCCAGGGACAGGGGGCTGGTGCTTTCTTT
. | TRBJ2-5 | TRBV29-1 | TRBD2 | CSVEGSGGWGETQYF | TGCAGCGTTGAGGGTAGCGGGGGATGGGGGGAGACCCAGTACTTC